This T cell receptor beta chain was sequenced in a study of blood T cell repertoires in COVID-19. Overall study: Sources were T cells, B-cell-depleted T cells, or PBMCs; the material itself was cDNA or gDNA.

V gave up 8 bases and J gave up 1 base, with 12 bases separating them. The CDR3 is 13 amino acids. Germline CDR1 reads GTSNPN; CDR2 reads SVGIG (reference sequence). Original analysis: Reference gene primers were amplified, and this amplification served to estimate nucleated cell counts. Profiled with immunoSEQ multiplex PCR; TCRdb holds only in-frame clones, not every one. That table gives V, J and clone size, and the DNA gave D and trimming. The table has roughly 220,000 clones, around 88% seen once. What was sequenced was PBMCs or T cells enriched from blood (not recorded which). This TCR came from a woman between 45 and 65 years old with acute COVID-19. The J gene is TRBJ2-1, the V gene TRBV30; a possible D gene is TRBD2 (6 bases). The CDR3 DNA sequence: TGTGCCATGTTAGCGGAATCCTACAATGAGCAGTTCTTC. Translation: CAMLAESYNEQFF.